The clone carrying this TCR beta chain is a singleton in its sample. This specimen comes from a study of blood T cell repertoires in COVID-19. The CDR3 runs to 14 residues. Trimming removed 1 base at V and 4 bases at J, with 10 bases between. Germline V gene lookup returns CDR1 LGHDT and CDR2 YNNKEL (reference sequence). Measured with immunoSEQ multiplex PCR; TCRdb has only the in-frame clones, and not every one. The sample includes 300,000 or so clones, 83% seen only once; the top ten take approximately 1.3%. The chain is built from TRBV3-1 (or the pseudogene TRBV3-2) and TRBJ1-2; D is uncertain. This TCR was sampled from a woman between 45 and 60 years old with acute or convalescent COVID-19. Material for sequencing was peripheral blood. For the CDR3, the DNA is TGTGCCAGCAGCCAAGGATCCGCAGTCTATGGCTACACCTTC. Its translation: CASSQGSAVYGYTF.